One sample yielded the 14 T cell receptor beta chains listed below, sequenced in a study of shared clonotypes between healthy human individuals. CD45RO-negative, CCR7-positively selected cells formed the naive CD8 fraction, excluding terminally differentiated effector memory CD45RA+ cells. Some clones are missing from TCRdb's copy, which holds only in-frame ones; the method was immunoSEQ multiplex PCR. The data contain roughly 570,000 clones, roughly 98% of them singletons. Input material: naive CD8+ T cells sorted from blood. These receptors originate from a man aged 30 to 39 in good health.

The J gene is TRBJ2-5, the V gene TRBV29-1; D gene unclear. Germline V CDR1 and CDR2: SQVTM, ANQGSEA. V was cut by 7 bases and J by 3 bases, with 6 bases left in between. CDR3 size: 10 residues. In DNA form, the CDR3 reads TGCAGCGGGGCAGAAGAGACCCAGTACTTC. Translated: CSGAEETQYF.

The chain combines TRBV5-4 with TRBJ2-2; possible D gene TRBD2, 6 bases. CDR3 size: 15 residues. Trimming cost V 2 bases and J 6 bases, with 14 bases left between them. CDR1 and CDR2 from the germline V gene are SGHNT and YYREEE (reference sequence). CDR3 in amino acids: CASSLALSGAGELFF. DNA of the CDR3: TGTGCCAGCAGCTTAGCTCTCTCGGGGGCCGGGGAGCTGTTTTTT.

This chain connects TRBV7-2 to TRBJ2-7; D gene unclear. Germline CDR1 and CDR2: SGHTA and FQGNSA. This CDR3 region has 13 residues. V lost 2 bases to trimming and J lost 0 bases, with 5 bases between them. CDR3: CASSLPTSYEQYF. As DNA, the CDR3 is TGTGCCAGCAGCTTACCCACCTCCTACGAGCAGTACTTC.

CDR3 coding DNA: TGTGCCAGCAGCCTGCCCATTACCACTGAAGCTTTCTTT. Its translation is CASSLPITTEAFF. The rearrangement joins TRBV5-6 to TRBJ1-1; no clear D gene. Between the trimmed V and J ends, which lost 4 bases and 4 bases, there was a span of 11 bases. The CDR3 is made up of 13 amino acids. Germline lookup yields CDR1 SGHDT and CDR2 YYEEEE.

This clone occurred once. This chain links TRBV4-1 with TRBJ2-3; TRBD2 matches 8 bases. CDR1 and CDR2 from the germline V gene are MGHRA and YSYEKL. The CDR3 covers 16 residues. V dropped 4 bases and J dropped 4; count of bases not matched to a gene: 10. For the CDR3, the DNA is TGCGCCAGCAGCCCCGTCGCGGGAGGTCAACCAGATACGCAGTATTTT. Translating gives CASSPVAGGQPDTQYF.

This chain uses TRBV4-2 with TRBJ2-2; D is unclear. Trimming stripped 3 bases from V and 1 base from J, with 0 bases between. The CDR3 consists of 12 residues. The germline CDR1 and CDR2 sequences are LGHNA and YNFKEQ. The CDR3: CASSQNTGELFF. CDR3 coding DNA: TGTGCCAGCAGCCAGAACACCGGGGAGCTGTTTTTT.

This chain joins TRBV10-3 and TRBJ2-2, with 11 bases identical to TRBD1. CDR1 and CDR2 from the germline V gene are ENHRY and SYGVKD. This CDR3 contains 14 residues. With V trimmed by 8 bases and J by 6 bases, 5 bases remained unmatched. DNA for the CDR3: TGTGCCATCTCCCGGGACAGGGGGGCCGGGGAGCTGTTTTTT. This translates into CAISRDRGAGELFF.

The chain couples TRBV2 to TRBJ2-7; the D gene is possibly TRBD2 (5 bases). The germline CDR1 and CDR2 sequences are SNHLY and FYNNEI. Trimming left V 1 base short and J 6 bases short, with 16 bases between. CDR3 length equals 15 residues. CDR3 coding DNA: TGTGCCAGCAGTGAAGGCCCGGCTACCAGCGGCGAGCAGTACTTC. It codes for CASSEGPATSGEQYF. Looking up the rest from reference TRBV2 and TRBJ2-7 gives the full variable domain: EPEVTQTPSHQVTQMGQEVILRCVPISNHLYFYWYRQILGQKVEFLVSFYNNEISEKSEIFDDQFSVERPDGSNFTLKIRSTKLEDSAMYFCASSEGPATSGEQYFGPGTRLTVT.

This chain uses TRBV7-9 with TRBJ2-1; 11 bases line up with TRBD2. From germline, CDR1 is SEHNR and CDR2 FQNEAQ (reference sequence). V gave up 2 bases and J gave up 9 bases; unmatched junction bases: 18. CDR3 length equals 19 residues. For the CDR3, the DNA is TGTGCCAGCAGCTTAACTAGCGGGAGCCCGCGCCCCATCCTGAGTGAGCAGTTCTTC. Its protein is CASSLTSGSPRPILSEQFF.

The chain's CDR3 is CASSYPLASAYNEQFF. The CDR3 bases are TGTGCCAGCAGCTACCCACTAGCTAGCGCCTACAATGAGCAGTTCTTC. This chain joins TRBV6-6 and TRBJ2-1; perhaps TRBD2 as D (6 bases). The CDR3 totals 16 residues. CDR1 and CDR2 from the germline V gene are MNHNY and SVGAGI (reference sequence). With 6 bases removed from V and 2 bases from J, the gap between germline ends came to 17 bases.

This clone has more than one count but fewer than ten. It may be a read error: a sequence one base away is much more abundant. Additional DNA sequences in this sample encode the identical CDR3. This sequence joins TRBV27 and TRBJ2-7; tentative D call: TRBD1 (5 bases). The V end lost 2 bases, the J end lost 5 bases, and 7 bases lay between the germline ends. The CDR3 loop spans 12 amino acids. CDR1 is MNHEY, CDR2 SMNVEV, per germline (reference sequence). The CDR3 nucleotides are TGTGCCAGCAGTTTAATAGGGGACGAGCAGTACTTC. Its protein product is CASSLIGDEQYF.

V is TRBV2 and J is TRBJ2-7, with D maybe TRBD1 (5 bases). The CDR3 has 14 amino acids. Per the germline V gene, CDR1 is SNHLY and CDR2 is FYNNEI. Trimming cost V 5 bases and J 0 bases, with 11 bases left between them. CDR3 in amino acids: CASSPVTDSYEQYF. The CDR3 nucleotides are TGTGCCAGCAGTCCTGTGACAGACTCCTACGAGCAGTACTTC.

V usage is TRBV18 and J usage is TRBJ2-5; no clear D gene. The germline V and J ends were trimmed by 6 bases and 0 bases, with 14 bases remaining between them. Germline V CDR1 and CDR2: KGHSH, LQKENI. The CDR3 has 15 residues. The DNA of the CDR3 is TGTGCCAGCTCCTCATTCCTGGGGTACCAAGAGACCCAGTACTTC. It yields the protein CASSSFLGYQETQYF.

This chain links TRBV11-2 with TRBJ2-7; D is uncertain. Germline assignment: CDR1 SGHAT and CDR2 FQNNGV. Trimming stripped 5 bases from V and 7 bases from J, with 15 bases between. This CDR3 has 13 residues. Here the CDR3 DNA reads TGTGCCAGCAGCATACAATCCGTCTTAGAGCAGTACTTC. Translated, it gives CASSIQSVLEQYF.